This TCR beta chain was recovered during a study of cytomegalovirus exposure and HLA in healthy donors. Study-level points and caveats: In a later analysis, compared with equally common non-associated chains, HLA-associated beta chains were more expanded. Analysis performed later found under 20,000 TCR beta sequences associated with HLA alleles at 0.05 false discovery rate.

The PCR contained 60 Vbeta and 13 Jbeta primers. Clones were read by immunoSEQ multiplex PCR, and TCRdb kept only the in-frame ones, dropping some. Of roughly 170,000 clones listed, around three quarters are singletons. Germline values: CDR1 LGHNA, CDR2 YNFKEQ. V dropped 0 bases and J dropped 7 bases, with 18 bases sitting between them. This CDR3 region has 16 residues. Turning to this clone: As yet, its antigen is unknown.

The sample was PBMCs. This sequence joins TRBV4-2 and TRBJ1-2; D is perhaps TRBD1 (6 bases). This clonotype originated in a woman aged 30 to 39 in good health and CMV-seronegative. The CDR3 bases are TGTGCCAGCAGCCAAGATCAAAGGGCAGGGGATGGTGGCTACACCTTC. Amino acids: CASSQDQRAGDGGYTF.